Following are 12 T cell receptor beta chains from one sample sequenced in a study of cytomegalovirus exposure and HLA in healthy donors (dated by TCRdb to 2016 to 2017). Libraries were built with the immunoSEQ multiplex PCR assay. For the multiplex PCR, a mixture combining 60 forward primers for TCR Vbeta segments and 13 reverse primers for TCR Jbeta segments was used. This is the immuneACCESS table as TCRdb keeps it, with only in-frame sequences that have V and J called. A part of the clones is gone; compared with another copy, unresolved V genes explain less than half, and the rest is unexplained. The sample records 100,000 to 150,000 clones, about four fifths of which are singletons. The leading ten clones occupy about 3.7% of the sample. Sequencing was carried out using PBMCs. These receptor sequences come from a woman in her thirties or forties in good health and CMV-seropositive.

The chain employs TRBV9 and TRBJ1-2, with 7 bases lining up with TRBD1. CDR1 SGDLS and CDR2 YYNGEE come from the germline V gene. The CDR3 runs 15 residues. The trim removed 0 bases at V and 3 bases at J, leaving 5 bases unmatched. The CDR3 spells CASSVGPGGDYGYTF. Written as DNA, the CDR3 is TGTGCCAGCAGCGTAGGCCCAGGGGGAGACTATGGCTACACCTTC.

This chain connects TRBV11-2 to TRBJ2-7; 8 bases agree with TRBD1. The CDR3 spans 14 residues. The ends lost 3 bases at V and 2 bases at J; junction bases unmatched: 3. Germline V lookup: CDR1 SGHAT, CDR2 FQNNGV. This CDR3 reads CASSFSGGPYEQYF. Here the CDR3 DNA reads TGTGCCAGCAGCTTTTCAGGGGGCCCCTACGAGCAGTACTTC.

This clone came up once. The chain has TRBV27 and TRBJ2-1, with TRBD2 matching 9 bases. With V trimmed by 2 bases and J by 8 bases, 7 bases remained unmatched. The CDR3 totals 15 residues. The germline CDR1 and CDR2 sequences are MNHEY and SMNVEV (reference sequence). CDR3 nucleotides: TGTGCCAGCAGTTTACTAGCGGGATTGGCCTATGAGCAGTTCTTC. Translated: CASSLLAGLAYEQFF.

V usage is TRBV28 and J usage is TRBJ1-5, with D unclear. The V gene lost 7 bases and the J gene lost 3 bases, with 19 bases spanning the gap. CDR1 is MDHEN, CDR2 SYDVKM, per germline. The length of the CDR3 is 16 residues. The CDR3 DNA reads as TGTGCCAGCACTCCTCCCTCGGCGGGTTTCAATCAGCCCCAGCATTTT. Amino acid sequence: CASTPPSAGFNQPQHF.

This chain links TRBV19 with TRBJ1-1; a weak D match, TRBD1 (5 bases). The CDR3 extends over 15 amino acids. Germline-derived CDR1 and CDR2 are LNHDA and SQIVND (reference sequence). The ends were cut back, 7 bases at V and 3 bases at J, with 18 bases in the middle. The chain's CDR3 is CASTISQTGYTEAFF. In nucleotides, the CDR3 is TGTGCCAGTACCATTTCCCAAACAGGTTACACTGAAGCTTTCTTT.

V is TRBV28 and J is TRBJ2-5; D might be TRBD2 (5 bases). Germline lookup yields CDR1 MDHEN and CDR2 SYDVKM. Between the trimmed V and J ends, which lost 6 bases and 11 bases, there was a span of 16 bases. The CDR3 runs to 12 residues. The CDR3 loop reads CASRSTSREQYF. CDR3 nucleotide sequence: TGTGCCAGCAGGTCGACCTCTAGGGAGCAGTACTTC.

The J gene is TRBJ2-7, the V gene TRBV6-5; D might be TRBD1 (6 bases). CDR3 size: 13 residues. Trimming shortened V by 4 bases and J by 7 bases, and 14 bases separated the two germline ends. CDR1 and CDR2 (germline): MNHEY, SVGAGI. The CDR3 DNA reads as TGTGCCAGCAGTTCGACTGGACAGCCAGAGCAGTACTTC. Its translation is CASSSTGQPEQYF.

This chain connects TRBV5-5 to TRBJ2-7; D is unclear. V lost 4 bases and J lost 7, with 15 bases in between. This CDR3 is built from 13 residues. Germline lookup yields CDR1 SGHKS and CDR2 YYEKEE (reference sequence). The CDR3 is CASSPPPMREQYF. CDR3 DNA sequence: TGTGCCAGCAGCCCCCCGCCAATGCGGGAGCAGTACTTC.

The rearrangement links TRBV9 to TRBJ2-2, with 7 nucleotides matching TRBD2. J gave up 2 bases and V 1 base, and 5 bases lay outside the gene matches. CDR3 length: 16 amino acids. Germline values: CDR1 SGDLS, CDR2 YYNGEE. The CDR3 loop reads CASSVSLAANTGELFF. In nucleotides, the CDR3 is TGTGCCAGCAGCGTATCGCTAGCGGCCAACACCGGGGAGCTGTTTTTT.

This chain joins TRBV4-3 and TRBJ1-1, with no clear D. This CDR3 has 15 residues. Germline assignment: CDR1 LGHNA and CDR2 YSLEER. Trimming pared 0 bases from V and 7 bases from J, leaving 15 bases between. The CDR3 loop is CASSQENLARSEAFF. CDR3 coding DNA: TGCGCCAGCAGCCAAGAAAATTTAGCCCGCAGTGAAGCTTTCTTT.

CDR3 nucleotides: TGTGCCAGCAGCCCCCCATGGGGGAGGGGTTACGAGCAGTACTTC. Translated, it gives CASSPPWGRGYEQYF. This sequence joins TRBV27 and TRBJ2-7, with 7 bases fitting TRBD2. The CDR3 has 15 amino acids. V lost 6 bases and J lost 4; bases outside the gene matches: 12. The V gene's germline CDR1 is MNHEY and CDR2 SMNVEV (reference sequence).

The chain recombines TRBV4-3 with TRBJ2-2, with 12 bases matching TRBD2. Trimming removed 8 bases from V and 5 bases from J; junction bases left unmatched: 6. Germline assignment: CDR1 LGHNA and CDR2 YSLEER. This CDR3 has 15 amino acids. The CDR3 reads CASGKLAGGTGELFF. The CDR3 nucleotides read TGCGCCAGCGGAAAACTAGCGGGAGGAACCGGGGAGCTGTTTTTT.